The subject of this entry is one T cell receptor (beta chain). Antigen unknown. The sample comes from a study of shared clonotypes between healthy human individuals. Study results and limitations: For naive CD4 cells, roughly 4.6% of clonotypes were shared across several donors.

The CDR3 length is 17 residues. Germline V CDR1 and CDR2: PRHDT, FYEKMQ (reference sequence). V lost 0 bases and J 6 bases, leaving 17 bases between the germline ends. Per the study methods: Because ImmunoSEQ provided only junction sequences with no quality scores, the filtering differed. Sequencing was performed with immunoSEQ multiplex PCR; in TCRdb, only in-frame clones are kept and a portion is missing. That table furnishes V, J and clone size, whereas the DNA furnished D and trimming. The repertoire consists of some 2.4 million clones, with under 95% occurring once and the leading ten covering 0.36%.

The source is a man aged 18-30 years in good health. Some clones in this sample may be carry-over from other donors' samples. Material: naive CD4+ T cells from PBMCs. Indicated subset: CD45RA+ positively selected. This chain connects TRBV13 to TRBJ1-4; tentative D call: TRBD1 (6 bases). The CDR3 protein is CASSLGRRGQGHEKLFF. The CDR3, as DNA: TGTGCCAGCAGCTTAGGCCGTCGTGGCCAGGGGCATGAAAAACTGTTTTTT.